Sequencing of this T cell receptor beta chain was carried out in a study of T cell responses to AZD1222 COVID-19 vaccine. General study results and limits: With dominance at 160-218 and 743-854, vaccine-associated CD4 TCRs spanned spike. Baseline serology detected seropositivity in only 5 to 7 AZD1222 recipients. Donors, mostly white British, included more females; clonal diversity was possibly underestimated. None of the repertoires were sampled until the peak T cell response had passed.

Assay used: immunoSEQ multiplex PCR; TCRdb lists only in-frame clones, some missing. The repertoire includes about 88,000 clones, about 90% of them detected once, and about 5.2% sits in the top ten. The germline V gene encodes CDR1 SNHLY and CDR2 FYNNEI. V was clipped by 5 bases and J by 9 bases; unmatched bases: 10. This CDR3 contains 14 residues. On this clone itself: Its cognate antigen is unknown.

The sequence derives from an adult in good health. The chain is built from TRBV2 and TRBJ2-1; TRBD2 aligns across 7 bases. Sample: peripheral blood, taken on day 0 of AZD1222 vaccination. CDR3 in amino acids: CASSPLTSAGEQFF. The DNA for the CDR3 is TGTGCCAGCAGTCCTCTAACTAGCGCGGGTGAGCAGTTCTTC.